This T cell receptor beta chain is drawn from a study of early T cells in non-severe SARS-CoV-2 infection. TCRdb re-called the 5' RACE reads with MiXCR, one entry per CDR3 protein. The sample shows roughly 60,000 distinct CDR3 sequences, about 10% of them seen only once. This CDR3 spans 17 amino acids. Germline lookup yields CDR1 LGHDT and CDR2 YNNKEL (reference sequence). The V end was cut by 0 bases, the J end by 4 bases, with 18 bases between. The table lists this clonotype with a count of one. Sequencing used whole blood, obtained at baseline. The source is an adult who was a healthcare worker with PCR-confirmed SARS-CoV-2 infection or an uninfected control (not recorded which). V usage is TRBV3-1 and J usage is TRBJ2-5; the D is unclear. CDR3 amino acids: CASSQDRAAKGVETQYF. DNA for the CDR3: TGTGCCAGCAGCCAAGATCGGGCAGCTAAAGGAGTAGAGACCCAGTACTTC.